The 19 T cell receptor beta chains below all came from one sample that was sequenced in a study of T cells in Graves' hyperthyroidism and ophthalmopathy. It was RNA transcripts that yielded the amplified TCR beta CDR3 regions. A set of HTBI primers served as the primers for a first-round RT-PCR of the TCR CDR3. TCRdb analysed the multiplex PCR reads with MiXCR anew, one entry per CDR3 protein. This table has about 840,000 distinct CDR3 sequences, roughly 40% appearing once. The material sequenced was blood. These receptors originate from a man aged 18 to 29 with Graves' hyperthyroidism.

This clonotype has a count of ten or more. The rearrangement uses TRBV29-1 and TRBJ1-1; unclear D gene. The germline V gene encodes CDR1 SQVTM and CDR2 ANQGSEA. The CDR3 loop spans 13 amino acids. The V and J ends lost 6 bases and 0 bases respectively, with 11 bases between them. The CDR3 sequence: CSVVPQVNTEAFF. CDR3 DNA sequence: TGCAGCGTAGTCCCCCAGGTGAACACTGAAGCTTTCTTT.

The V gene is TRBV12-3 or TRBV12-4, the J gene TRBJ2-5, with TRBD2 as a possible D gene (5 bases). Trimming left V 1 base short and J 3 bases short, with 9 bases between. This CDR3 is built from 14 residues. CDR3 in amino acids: CASSLVGAEETQYF. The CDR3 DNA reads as TGTGCCAGCAGTTTAGTGGGAGCGGAAGAGACCCAGTACTTC.

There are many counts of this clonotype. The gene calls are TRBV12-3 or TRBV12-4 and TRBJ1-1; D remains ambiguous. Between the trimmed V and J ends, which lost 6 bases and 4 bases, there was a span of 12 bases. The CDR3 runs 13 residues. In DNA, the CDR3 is TGTGCCAGCAGCTTATCGGGCGGCACTGAAGCTTTCTTT. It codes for CASSLSGGTEAFF.

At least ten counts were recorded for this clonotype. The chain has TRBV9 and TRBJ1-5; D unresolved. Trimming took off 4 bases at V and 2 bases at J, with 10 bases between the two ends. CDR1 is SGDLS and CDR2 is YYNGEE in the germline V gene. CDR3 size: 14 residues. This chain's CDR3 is CASSPAQGNQPQHF. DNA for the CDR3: TGTGCCAGCAGCCCCGCCCAGGGCAATCAGCCCCAGCATTTT.

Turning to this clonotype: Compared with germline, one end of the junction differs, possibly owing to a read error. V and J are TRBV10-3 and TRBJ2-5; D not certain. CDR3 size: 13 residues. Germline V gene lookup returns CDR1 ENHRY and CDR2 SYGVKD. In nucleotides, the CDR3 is TGTACCATCAGTGAGCCAACTACGGAGACCCAGTACTTC. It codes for CTISEPTTETQYF.

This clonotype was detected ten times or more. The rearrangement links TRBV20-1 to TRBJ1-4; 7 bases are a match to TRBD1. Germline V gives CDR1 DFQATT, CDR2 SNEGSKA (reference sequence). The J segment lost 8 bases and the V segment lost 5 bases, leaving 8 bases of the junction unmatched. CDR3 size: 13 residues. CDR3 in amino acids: CSADRVSAEKLFF. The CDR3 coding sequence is TGCAGTGCTGACAGGGTGTCGGCAGAAAAACTGTTTTTT.

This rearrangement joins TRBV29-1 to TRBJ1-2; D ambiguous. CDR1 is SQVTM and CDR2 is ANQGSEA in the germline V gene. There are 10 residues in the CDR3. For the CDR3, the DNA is TGCAGTTTAGCCACATATGGCTACACCTTC. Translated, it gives CSLATYGYTF.

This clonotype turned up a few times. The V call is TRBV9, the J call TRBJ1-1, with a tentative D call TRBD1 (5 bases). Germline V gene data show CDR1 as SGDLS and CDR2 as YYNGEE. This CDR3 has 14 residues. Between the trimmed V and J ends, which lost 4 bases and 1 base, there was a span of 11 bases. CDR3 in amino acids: CASSPYTGNTEAFF. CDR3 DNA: TGTGCCAGCAGCCCTTACACAGGGAACACTGAAGCTTTCTTT.

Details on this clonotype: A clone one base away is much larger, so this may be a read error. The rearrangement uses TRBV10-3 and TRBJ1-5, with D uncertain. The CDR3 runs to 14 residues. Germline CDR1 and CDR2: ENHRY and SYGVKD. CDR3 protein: CASSLVGRAEPQHF. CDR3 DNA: TGTGCCAGCAGTTTAGTAGGGAGGGCTGAGCCCCAGCATTTT.

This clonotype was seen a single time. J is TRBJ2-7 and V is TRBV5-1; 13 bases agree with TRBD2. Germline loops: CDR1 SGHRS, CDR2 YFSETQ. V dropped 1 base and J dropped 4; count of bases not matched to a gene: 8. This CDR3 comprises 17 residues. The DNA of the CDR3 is TGCGCCAGCAGCTTGACCCATGGACTAGCGGGAGTATACGAGCAGTACTTC. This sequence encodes CASSLTHGLAGVYEQYF.

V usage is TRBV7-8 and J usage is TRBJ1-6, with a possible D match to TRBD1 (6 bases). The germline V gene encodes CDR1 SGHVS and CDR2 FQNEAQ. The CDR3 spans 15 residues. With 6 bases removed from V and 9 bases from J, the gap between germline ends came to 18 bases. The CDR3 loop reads CASSSGGGRGSPLHF. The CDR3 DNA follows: TGTGCCAGCAGTTCCGGAGGGGGTAGAGGTTCACCCCTCCACTTT.

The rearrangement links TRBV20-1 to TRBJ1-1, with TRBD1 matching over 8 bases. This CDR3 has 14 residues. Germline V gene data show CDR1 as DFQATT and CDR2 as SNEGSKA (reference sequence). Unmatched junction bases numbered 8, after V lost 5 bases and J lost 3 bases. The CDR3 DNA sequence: TGCAGTGCTGGCACAACAGGGGGGGACACTGAAGCTTTCTTT. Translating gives CSAGTTGGDTEAFF.

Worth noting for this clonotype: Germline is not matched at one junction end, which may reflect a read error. The chain's CDR3 is CAWRSTFQETQYF. CDR3 bases: TGTGCCTGGAGGTCGACATTCCAAGAGACCCAGTACTTC. This chain uses TRBV29-1 with TRBJ2-5, with D possibly TRBD2 on 5 matching bases. CDR1 and CDR2 (germline): SQVTM, ANQGSEA. The CDR3 consists of 13 residues.

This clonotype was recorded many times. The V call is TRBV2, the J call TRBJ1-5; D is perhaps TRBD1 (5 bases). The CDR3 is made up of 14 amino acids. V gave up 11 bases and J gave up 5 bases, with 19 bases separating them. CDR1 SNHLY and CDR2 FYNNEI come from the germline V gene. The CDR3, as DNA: TGTGCCGTTCCTACGCAGGGCTACGATCAGCCCCAGCATTTT. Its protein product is CAVPTQGYDQPQHF. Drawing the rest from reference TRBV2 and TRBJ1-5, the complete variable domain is EPEVTQTPSHQVTQMGQEVILRCVPISNHLYFYWYRQILGQKVEFLVSFYNNEISEKSEIFDDQFSVERPDGSNFTLKIRSTKLEDSAMYFCAVPTQGYDQPQHFGDGTRLSIL.

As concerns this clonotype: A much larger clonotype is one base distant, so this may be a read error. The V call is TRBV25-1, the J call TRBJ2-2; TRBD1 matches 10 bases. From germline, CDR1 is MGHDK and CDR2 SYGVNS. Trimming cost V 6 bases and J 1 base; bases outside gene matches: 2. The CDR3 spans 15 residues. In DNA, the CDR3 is TGTGCCAGCAGGGGGGACAGGGGGAACACCGGGGAGCTGTTTTTT. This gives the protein CASRGDRGNTGELFF.

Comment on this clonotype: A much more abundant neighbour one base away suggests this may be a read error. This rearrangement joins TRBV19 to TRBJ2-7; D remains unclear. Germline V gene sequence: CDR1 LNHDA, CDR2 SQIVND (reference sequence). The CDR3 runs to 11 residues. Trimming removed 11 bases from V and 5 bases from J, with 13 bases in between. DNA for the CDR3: TGTGCCTGTTCGGAAGAGGACGAGCAGTACTTC. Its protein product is CACSEEDEQYF.

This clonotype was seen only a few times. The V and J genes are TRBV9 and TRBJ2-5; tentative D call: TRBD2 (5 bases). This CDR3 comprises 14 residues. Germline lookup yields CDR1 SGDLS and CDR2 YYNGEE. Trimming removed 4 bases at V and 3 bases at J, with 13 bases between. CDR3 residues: CASSPRGSEETQYF. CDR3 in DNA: TGTGCCAGCAGCCCACGGGGTAGCGAAGAGACCCAGTACTTC.

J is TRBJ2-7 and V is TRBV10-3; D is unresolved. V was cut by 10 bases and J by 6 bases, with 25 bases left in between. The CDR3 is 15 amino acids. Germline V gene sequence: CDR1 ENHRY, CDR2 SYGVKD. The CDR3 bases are TGTGCCAGCAGCCTTTCTTCTCTACCGCCCCGCGAGCAGTACTTC. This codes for CASSLSSLPPREQYF.

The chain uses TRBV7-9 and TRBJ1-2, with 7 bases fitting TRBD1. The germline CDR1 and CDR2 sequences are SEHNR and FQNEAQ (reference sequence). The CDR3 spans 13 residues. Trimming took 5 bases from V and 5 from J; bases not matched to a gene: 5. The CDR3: CASSTTGAYGYTF. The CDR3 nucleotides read TGTGCCAGCAGCACAACAGGGGCATATGGCTACACCTTC.